This TCR beta chain originates from a study of tumor and adjacent non-tumor tissue in lung cancer. Study as a whole: Aged about 31 to 80 years, patients included about 11 men and 4 to 6 women with stage I to III disease.

Three rounds of nested PCR, following a modified ARM-PCR protocol, produced the TCRbeta library. One entry per CDR3 protein, called by TCRdb with MiXCR from the multiplex PCR reads. The sample includes around 99,000 distinct CDR3 sequences, more than 60% seen only once; the top ten take 35% to 40%. This sample's RNA came from whole unsorted tissue. Donors were chemotherapy-naive, newly diagnosed lung cancer surgical patients in China, August–late 2014. As for this clonotype: Its cognate antigen is unknown. Just one base apart from a much larger clone, this may be a read error.

Looked up from germline, CDR1 is SGHAT and CDR2 is FQNNGV. The CDR3 loop spans 14 amino acids. Study-wide results and caveats: Significantly higher TCR diversity was found in tumor than normal lung. Tumor TCR diversity, when higher, was linked to shorter survival.

The gene calls are TRBV11-2 and TRBJ2-1; D not resolved. The TCR comes from a woman aged 60-75 years with non-small cell lung cancer. The sample taken for sequencing was lung tumor tissue. The CDR3 sequence is CANSSNGRNNEQFF. CDR3 DNA: TGTGCCAACAGCTCAAACGGTCGGAACAATGAGCAGTTCTTC.